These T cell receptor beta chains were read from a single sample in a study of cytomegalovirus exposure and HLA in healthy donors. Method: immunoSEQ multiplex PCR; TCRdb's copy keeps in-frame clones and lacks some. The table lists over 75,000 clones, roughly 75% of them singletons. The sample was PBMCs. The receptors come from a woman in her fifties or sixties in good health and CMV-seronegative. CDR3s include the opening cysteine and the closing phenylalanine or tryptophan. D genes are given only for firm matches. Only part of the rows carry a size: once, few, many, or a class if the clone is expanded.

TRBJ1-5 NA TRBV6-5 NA CASSTRGIGNQPQHF TGTGCCAGCAGCACCAGGGGAATCGGCAATCAGCCCCAGCATTTT
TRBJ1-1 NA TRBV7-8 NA CATRGNTEAFF TGTGCCACCCGGGGAAACACTGAAGCTTTCTTT
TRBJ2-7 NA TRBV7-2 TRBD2 CASSLAGGFSYEQYF TGTGCCAGCAGCTTGGCGGGAGGTTTCTCCTACGAGCAGTACTTC
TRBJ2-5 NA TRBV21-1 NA CASSKESGTEGLETQYF TGTGCCAGCAGCAAAGAATCTGGGACGGAGGGGCTGGAGACCCAGTACTTC
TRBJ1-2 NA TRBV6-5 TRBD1 CAIGQGANYGYTF TGTGCCATCGGACAGGGGGCGAACTATGGCTACACCTTC
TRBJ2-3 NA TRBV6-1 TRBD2 CASSARLAGPTDTQYF TGTGCCAGCAGTGCCCGACTAGCGGGGCCCACAGATACGCAGTATTTT
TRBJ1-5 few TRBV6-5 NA CASSYNGNQPQHF TGTGCCAGCAGTTATAATGGCAATCAGCCCCAGCATTTT
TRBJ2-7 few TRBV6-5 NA CASSYFGGEDVNEQYF TGTGCCAGCAGTTACTTTGGGGGCGAGGACGTGAACGAGCAGTACTTC
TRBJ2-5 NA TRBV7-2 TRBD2 CASSLVLRREGGRETQYF TGTGCCAGCAGCTTAGTTCTAAGGCGGGAGGGAGGAAGAGAGACCCAGTACTTC
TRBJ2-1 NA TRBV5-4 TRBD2 CASSGLAGGPVYNEQFF TGTGCCAGCAGCGGCCTAGCGGGAGGGCCGGTATACAATGAGCAGTTCTTC
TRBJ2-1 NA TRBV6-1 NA CASSRGGGNEQFF TGTGCCAGCAGCAGGGGAGGGGGGAATGAGCAGTTCTTC
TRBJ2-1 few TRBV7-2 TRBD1 CATKDRSSYNEQFF TGTGCCACCAAGGACAGGAGCTCCTACAATGAGCAGTTCTTC
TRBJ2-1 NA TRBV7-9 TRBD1 CASSSNDRGSSYNEQFF TGTGCCAGCAGCTCGAACGACAGGGGGAGCTCCTACAATGAGCAGTTCTTC
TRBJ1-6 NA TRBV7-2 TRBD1 CASSLEGQGGSPLHF TGTGCCAGCAGCTTAGAGGGACAGGGCGGTTCACCCCTCCACTTT
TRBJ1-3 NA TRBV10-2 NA CASSESGSGNTIYF TGCGCCAGCAGTGAGTCCGGCTCTGGAAACACCATATATTTT
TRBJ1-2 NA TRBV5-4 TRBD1 CASSSPGQGASGYTF TGTGCCAGCAGCTCCCCGGGACAGGGGGCAAGTGGCTACACCTTC
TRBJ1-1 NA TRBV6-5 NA CASSNLAGASEAFF TGTGCCAGCAGTAATCTCGCGGGGGCGTCTGAAGCTTTCTTT